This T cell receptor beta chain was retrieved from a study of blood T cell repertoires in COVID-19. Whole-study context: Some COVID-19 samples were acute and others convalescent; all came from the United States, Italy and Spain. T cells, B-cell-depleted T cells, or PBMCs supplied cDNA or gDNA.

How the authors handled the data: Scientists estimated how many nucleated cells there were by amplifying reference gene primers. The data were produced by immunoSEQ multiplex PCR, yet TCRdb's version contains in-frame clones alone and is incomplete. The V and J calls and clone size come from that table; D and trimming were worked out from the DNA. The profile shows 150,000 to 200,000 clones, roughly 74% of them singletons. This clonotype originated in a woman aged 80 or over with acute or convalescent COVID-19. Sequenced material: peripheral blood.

CDR3 in amino acids: CASSPRGQSYEQYF. CDR3 bases: TGTGCCAGCTCACCACGGGGGCAATCCTACGAGCAGTACTTC. V usage is TRBV18 and J usage is TRBJ2-7, with D tentatively TRBD1 (6 bases). Trimming shortened V by 1 base and J by 1 base, and 8 bases separated the two germline ends. The CDR3 is 14 residues long. The V gene's germline CDR1 is KGHSH and CDR2 LQKENI.